Listed here is a single T cell receptor (beta chain). Antigen specificity is unknown. This record comes from a study of post-analysis software for immune sequencing data. Overall study findings and caveats: The five TRBV segments detected at higher frequency in patients than in controls included TRBV5-6, TRBV5-1 and TRBV20-1.

The length of the CDR3 is 15 residues. Trimming took 3 bases from V and 1 from J; bases not matched to a gene: 3. Germline CDR1 MGHRA, CDR2 YSYEKL. Libraries were made from TCR beta cDNA, and they carried unique molecular identifiers. The T cell input of about 1 to 10 million gave 400,000 to 500,000 cDNA molecules. TCRdb processed the PCR reads anew with MiXCR; each CDR3 protein has one entry. The repertoire includes around 400,000 distinct CDR3 sequences, less than 40% of them detected once, and less than 8% sits in the top ten. The source of this sequence is a girl aged 2-10 years with multiple sclerosis. The sample comprised blood. The chain uses TRBV4-1 and TRBJ1-1; 9 bases map to TRBD1. The CDR3 nucleotides read TGCGCCAGCAGCCACCCGGGACAGGGGAACACTGAAGCTTTCTTT. Protein product: CASSHPGQGNTEAFF.